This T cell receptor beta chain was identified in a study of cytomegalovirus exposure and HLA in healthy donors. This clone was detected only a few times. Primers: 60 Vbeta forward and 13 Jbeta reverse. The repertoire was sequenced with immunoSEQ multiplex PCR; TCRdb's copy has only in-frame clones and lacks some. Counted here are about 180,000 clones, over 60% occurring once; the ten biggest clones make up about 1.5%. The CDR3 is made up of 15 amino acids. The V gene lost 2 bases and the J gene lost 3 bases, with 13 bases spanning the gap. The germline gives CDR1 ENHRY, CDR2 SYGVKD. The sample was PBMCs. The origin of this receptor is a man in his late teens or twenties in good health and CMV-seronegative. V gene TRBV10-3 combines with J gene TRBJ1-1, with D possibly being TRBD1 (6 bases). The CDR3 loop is CAISEGMAGDTEAFF. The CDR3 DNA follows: TGTGCCATCAGTGAGGGTATGGCAGGGGACACTGAAGCTTTCTTT.